The 8 T cell receptor beta chains given below trace back to one sample, sequenced in a study of cytomegalovirus exposure and HLA in healthy donors. The assay was immunoSEQ multiplex PCR, and TCRdb's table has in-frame clones only and misses some. In the table there are some 140,000 clones, roughly 86% of which are singletons. The sequencing input was PBMCs. The receptors originated from a human donor in good health.

The chain links TRBV11-3 to TRBJ1-2, with D possibly TRBD1 on 6 matching bases. CDR1 is SGHNT and CDR2 is YENEEA in the germline V gene. V lost 3 bases to trimming and J lost 5 bases, with 13 bases between them. This CDR3 has 14 residues. CDR3 in amino acids: CASSFRRQVYGYTF. CDR3 bases: TGTGCCAGCAGCTTCCGGAGACAGGTGTATGGCTACACCTTC.

The chain recombines TRBV5-1 with TRBJ2-1; D is perhaps TRBD1 (5 bases). The CDR3 has 15 amino acids. Germline CDR1 and CDR2: SGHRS and YFSETQ. V shed 1 base and J shed 6 bases, with 14 bases lying between them. CDR3 sequence: CASSLNTGRPNEQFF. For the CDR3, the DNA is TGCGCCAGCAGCTTGAATACAGGACGGCCCAATGAGCAGTTCTTC.

This chain joins TRBV5-4 and TRBJ1-1; D gene unclear. Germline V gene data show CDR1 as SGHNT and CDR2 as YYREEE (reference sequence). The CDR3 is 13 residues long. The V end lost 3 bases, the J end lost 0 bases, and 6 bases lay between the germline ends. CDR3 coding DNA: TGTGCCAGCAGCTCTGGCCTGAACACTGAAGCTTTCTTT. Translating it yields CASSSGLNTEAFF.

The count of this clone is one. The chain has TRBV6-6 and TRBJ1-2; possible D gene TRBD1, 5 bases. Germline V gene data show CDR1 as MNHNY and CDR2 as SVGAGI (reference sequence). With 3 bases removed from V and 1 base from J, the gap between germline ends came to 9 bases. CDR3 length: 14 amino acids. DNA for the CDR3: TGTGCCAGCAGTTATGACAGTGTTAACTATGGCTACACCTTC. This sequence encodes CASSYDSVNYGYTF.

The V and J genes are TRBV19 and TRBJ1-5, with unresolved D. V was trimmed by 4 bases and J by 7 bases, leaving 11 bases between them. The CDR3 extends over 13 amino acids. The germline V gene encodes CDR1 LNHDA and CDR2 SQIVND (reference sequence). The CDR3 DNA reads TGTGCCAGTAGTACTATTCAGAGGCAGCCCCAGCATTTT. The encoded protein is CASSTIQRQPQHF.

This rearrangement joins TRBV9 to TRBJ2-7, with 9 nucleotides matching TRBD1. Germline lookup yields CDR1 SGDLS and CDR2 YYNGEE. Trimming took 0 bases from V and 2 from J; bases not matched to a gene: 12. The CDR3 is made up of 18 amino acids. CDR3 residues: CASSVADRPGQGTYEQYF. In nucleotides, the CDR3 is TGTGCCAGCAGCGTAGCCGACAGACCGGGACAGGGAACCTACGAGCAGTACTTC.

The V call is TRBV6-1, the J call TRBJ1-1, with a possible D match to TRBD1 (5 bases). V was cut by 3 bases and J by 4 bases, with 12 bases left in between. The CDR3 covers 14 residues. CDR1 and CDR2 (germline): MNHNS, SASEGT. In DNA form, the CDR3 reads TGTGCCAGCAGTGATCCAGGGCTAGGCACTGAAGCTTTCTTT. It yields the protein CASSDPGLGTEAFF.

The chain uses TRBV2 and TRBJ2-7; a possible D gene is TRBD1 (5 bases). This CDR3 has 13 residues. Germline lookup yields CDR1 SNHLY and CDR2 FYNNEI. V dropped 7 bases and J dropped 2 bases, with 12 bases sitting between them. CDR3 loop: CASTKDKTYEQYF. Here the CDR3 DNA reads TGTGCCAGCACAAAGGACAAAACCTACGAGCAGTACTTC.